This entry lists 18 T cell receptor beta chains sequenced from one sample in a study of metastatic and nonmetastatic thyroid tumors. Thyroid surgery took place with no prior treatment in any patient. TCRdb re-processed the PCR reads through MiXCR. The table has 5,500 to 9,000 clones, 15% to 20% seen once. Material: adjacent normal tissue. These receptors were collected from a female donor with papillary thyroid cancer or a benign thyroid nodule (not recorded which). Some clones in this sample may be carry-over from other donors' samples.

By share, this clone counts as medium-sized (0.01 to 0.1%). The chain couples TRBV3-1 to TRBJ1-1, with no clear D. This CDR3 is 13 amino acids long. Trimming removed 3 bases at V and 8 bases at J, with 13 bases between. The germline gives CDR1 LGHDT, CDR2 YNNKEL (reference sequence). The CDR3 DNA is TGTGCCAGCAGCCACGGACCGGACCGGGAAGCTTTCTTT. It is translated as CASSHGPDREAFF. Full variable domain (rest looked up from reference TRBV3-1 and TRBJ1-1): DTAVSQTPKYLVTQMGNDKSIKCEQNLGHDTMYWYKQDSKKFLKIMFSYNNKELIINETVPNRFSPKSPDKAHLNLHINSLELGDSAVYFCASSHGPDREAFFGQGTRLTVV.

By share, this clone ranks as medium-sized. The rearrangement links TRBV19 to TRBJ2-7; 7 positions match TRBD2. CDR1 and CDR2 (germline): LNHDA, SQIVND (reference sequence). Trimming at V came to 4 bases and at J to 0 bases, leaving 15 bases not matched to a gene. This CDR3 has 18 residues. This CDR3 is CASSTAAPRGSSSYEQYF. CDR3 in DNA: TGTGCCAGTAGTACGGCGGCCCCGCGGGGGTCCAGCTCCTACGAGCAGTACTTC.

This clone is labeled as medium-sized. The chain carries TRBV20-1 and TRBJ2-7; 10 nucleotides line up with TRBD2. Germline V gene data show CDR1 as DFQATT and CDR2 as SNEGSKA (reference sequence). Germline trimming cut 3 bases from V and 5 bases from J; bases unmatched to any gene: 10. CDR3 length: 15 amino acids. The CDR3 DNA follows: TGCAGTGCTAGGTCCCTAGCGGGGGCCCTCCACGAGCAGTACTTC. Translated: CSARSLAGALHEQYF.

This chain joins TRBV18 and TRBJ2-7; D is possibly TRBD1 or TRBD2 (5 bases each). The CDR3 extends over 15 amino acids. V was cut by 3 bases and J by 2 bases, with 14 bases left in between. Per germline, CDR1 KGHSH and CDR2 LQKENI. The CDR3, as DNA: TGTGCCAGCTCACCCTCCGGGACGTACACCTACGAGCAGTACTTC. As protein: CASSPSGTYTYEQYF.

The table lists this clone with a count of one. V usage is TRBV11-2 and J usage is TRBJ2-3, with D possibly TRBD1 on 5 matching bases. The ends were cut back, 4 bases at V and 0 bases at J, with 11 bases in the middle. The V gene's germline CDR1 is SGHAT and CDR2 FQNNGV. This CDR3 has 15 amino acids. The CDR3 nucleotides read TGTGCCAGCAGCTCTCAGGGCGCTAGCACAGATACGCAGTATTTT. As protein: CASSSQGASTDTQYF.

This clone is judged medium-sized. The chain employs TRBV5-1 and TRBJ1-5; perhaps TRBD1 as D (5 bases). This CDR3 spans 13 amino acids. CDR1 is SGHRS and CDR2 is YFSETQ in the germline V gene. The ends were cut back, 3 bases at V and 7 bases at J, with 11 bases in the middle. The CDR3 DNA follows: TGCGCCAGCAGCTACGGGTCAGGGCAGCCCCAGCATTTT. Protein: CASSYGSGQPQHF.

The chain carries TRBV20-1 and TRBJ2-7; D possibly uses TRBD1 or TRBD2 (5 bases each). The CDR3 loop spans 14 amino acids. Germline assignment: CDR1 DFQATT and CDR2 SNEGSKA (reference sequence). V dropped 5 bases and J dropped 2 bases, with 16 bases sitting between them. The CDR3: CSAPSGRLAYEQYF. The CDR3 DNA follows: TGCAGTGCTCCATCGGGACGCCTCGCCTACGAGCAGTACTTC.

CDR3 coding DNA: TGTGCCAGCCTACACGGGGGCCTAAGTGAGCAGTTCTTC. Its translation: CASLHGGLSEQFF. The V gene is TRBV28, the J gene TRBJ2-1; D tentatively reads TRBD1 or TRBD2 (6 bases each). The CDR3 loop spans 13 amino acids. CDR1 is MDHEN, CDR2 SYDVKM, per germline. The germline V and J ends were trimmed by 8 bases and 9 bases, with 17 bases remaining between them.

CDR3 nucleotides: TGCGCCAGCAGCTTGGGAACCACCGGGGAGCTGTTTTTT. This translates into CASSLGTTGELFF. The rearrangement joins TRBV5-1 to TRBJ2-2; D is undetermined. Trimming pared 0 bases from V and 4 bases from J, leaving 4 bases between. This CDR3 is 13 amino acids long. CDR1 SGHRS and CDR2 YFSETQ come from the germline V gene.

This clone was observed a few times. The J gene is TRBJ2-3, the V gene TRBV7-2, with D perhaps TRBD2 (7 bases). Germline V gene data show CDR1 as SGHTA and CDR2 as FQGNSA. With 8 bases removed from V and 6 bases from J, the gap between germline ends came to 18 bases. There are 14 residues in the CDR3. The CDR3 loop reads CASGELGGGDTQYF. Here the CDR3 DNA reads TGTGCCAGCGGCGAGTTGGGGGGGGGCGATACGCAGTATTTT.

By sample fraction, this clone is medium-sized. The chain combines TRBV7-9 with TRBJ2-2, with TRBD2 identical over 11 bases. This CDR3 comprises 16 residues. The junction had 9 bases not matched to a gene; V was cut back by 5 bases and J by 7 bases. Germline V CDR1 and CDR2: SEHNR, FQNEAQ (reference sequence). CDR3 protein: CASSPTSGSRGGELFF. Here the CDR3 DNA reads TGTGCCAGCAGCCCAACTAGCGGGAGTCGAGGCGGGGAGCTGTTTTTT. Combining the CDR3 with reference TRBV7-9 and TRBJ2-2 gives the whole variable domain DTGVSQNPRHKITKRGQNVTFRCDPISEHNRLYWYRQTLGQGPEFLTYFQNEAQLEKSRLLSDRFSAERPKGSFSTLEIQRTEQGDSAMYLCASSPTSGSRGGELFFGEGSRLTVL.

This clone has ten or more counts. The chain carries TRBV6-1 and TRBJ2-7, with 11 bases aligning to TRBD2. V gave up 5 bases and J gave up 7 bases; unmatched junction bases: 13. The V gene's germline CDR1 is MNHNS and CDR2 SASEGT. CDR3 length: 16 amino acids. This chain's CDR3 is CASSRLAGGPFYEQYF. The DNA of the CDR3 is TGTGCCAGCAGTCGTCTAGCGGGGGGCCCCTTTTATGAGCAGTACTTC.

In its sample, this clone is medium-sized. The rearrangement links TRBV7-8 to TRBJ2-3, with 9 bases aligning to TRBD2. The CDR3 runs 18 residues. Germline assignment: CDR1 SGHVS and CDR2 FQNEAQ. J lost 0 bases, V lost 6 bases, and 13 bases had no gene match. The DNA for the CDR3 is TGTGCCAGCAGATACCTAGCGGGGCGACCAACTAGCACAGATACGCAGTATTTT. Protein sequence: CASRYLAGRPTSTDTQYF.

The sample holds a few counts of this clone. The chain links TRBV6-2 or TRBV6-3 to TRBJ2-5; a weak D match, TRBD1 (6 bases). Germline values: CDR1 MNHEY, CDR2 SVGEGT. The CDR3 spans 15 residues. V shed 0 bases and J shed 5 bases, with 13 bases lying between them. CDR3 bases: TGTGCCAGCAGTTACTCGACAGGTGGCAGGGAGACCCAGTACTTC. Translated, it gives CASSYSTGGRETQYF.

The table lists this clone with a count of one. DNA of the CDR3: TGTGCCACCAGTGAAGGGGTGCTGGGGGCCGGGGAGCTGTTTTTT. Translating it yields CATSEGVLGAGELFF. The chain joins TRBV24-1 to TRBJ2-2; either TRBD1 or TRBD2 may supply D (5 bases each). The CDR3 is made up of 15 amino acids. The germline CDR1 and CDR2 sequences are KGHDR and SFDVKD. V gave up 4 bases and J gave up 6 bases, with 14 bases separating them.

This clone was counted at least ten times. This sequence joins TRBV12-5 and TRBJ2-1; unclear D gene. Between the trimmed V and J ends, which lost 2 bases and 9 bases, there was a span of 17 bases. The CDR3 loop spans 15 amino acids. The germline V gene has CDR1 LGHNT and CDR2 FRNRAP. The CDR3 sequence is CASGLRASYFFEQFF. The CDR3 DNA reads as TGTGCTAGTGGTTTGAGGGCTAGTTATTTCTTTGAGCAGTTCTTC.

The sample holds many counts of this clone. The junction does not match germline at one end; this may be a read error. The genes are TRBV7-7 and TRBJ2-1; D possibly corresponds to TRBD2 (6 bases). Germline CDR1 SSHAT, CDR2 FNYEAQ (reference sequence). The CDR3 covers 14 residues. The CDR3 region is CASSLADYDNEQFF. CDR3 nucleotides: TGTGCTAGCAGCTTAGCGGACTACGACAATGAGCAGTTCTTC. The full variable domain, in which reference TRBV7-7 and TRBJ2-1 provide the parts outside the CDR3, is GAGVSQSPRYKVTKRGQDVTLRCDPISSHATLYWYQQALGQGPEFLTYFNYEAQPDKSGLPSDRFSAERPEGSISTLTIQRTEQRDSAMYRCASSLADYDNEQFFGPGTRLTVL.

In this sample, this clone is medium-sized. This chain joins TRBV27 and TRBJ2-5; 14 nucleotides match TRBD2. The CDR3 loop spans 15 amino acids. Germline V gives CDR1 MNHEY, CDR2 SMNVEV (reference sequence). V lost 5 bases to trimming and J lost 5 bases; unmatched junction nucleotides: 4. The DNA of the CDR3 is TGTGCCAGCAGTATACGACTAGCGGGAGGGGAGACCCAGTACTTC. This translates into CASSIRLAGGETQYF.